The 26 T cell receptor beta chains below were found in one sample sequenced in a study of regulatory T cells in long-lasting Graves disease. According to the study, TCR beta libraries were built with iRepertoire HTBI primers and CDR3-region Arm-PCR. MiXCR, applied by TCRdb to the multiplex PCR reads, yields one record per CDR3 protein. In the table there are under 800,000 distinct CDR3 sequences, roughly 15% of which are singletons. Time point meaning: newly diagnosed GD, antithyroid drugs for less than 3 months. With RNA extracted from PBMCs as input, the TCR library was made. The same data also contributed to another study, on T cells in Graves' hyperthyroidism and ophthalmopathy.

Here the sequenced sample was peripheral blood mononuclear cells (PBMCs), taken at new diagnosis, from a patient treated with antithyroid drugs. Source of these receptors: a woman aged 30 to 39 with Graves disease.

The chain has TRBV12-3 or TRBV12-4 and TRBJ2-3, with 8 bases aligning to TRBD2. V lost 6 bases to trimming and J lost 1 base; unmatched junction nucleotides: 12. The CDR3 is 17 residues long. CDR3 in amino acids: CASSLTGGGLGTDTQYF. CDR3 bases: TGTGCCAGCAGCCTAACCGGGGGGGGTCTCGGCACAGATACGCAGTATTTT.

This chain links TRBV6-2 or TRBV6-3 with TRBJ2-2, with a possible D match to TRBD1 (7 bases). Germline V CDR1 and CDR2: MNHEY, SVGEGT. V was shortened by 6 bases and J by 8 bases, with 19 bases between the two germline ends. CDR3 length: 15 residues. CDR3 sequence: CASRGQVLGGGELFF. CDR3 coding DNA: TGTGCCAGCAGAGGACAGGTTCTCGGGGGAGGGGAGCTGTTTTTT.

This clonotype was counted only a few times. The chain joins TRBV6-1 to TRBJ2-1; TRBD2 aligns across 8 bases. The CDR3 covers 14 residues. Germline V gene data show CDR1 as MNHNS and CDR2 as SASEGT. J lost 7 bases, V lost 8 bases, and 10 bases had no gene match. CDR3 in amino acids: CASYTSGSANEQFF. The DNA for the CDR3 is TGTGCCAGCTATACCAGCGGGAGCGCAAATGAGCAGTTCTTC.

This clonotype was counted only a few times. The chain uses TRBV6-5 and TRBJ2-7; 10 bases are shared with TRBD1. Germline CDR1 is MNHEY and CDR2 is SVGAGI. The CDR3 runs to 14 residues. With 2 bases clipped from V and 7 bases from J, the junction kept 5 bases outside the gene matches. CDR3 residues: CASSYGTGVDEQYF. The CDR3 DNA is TGTGCCAGCAGTTACGGGACAGGGGTGGATGAGCAGTACTTC.

This clonotype was seen a handful of times. V gene TRBV30 combines with J gene TRBJ2-1; 10 bases fit TRBD2. This CDR3 has 12 residues. Germline V gives CDR1 GTSNPN, CDR2 SVGIG (reference sequence). J lost 12 bases, V lost 3 bases, and 5 bases had no gene match. CDR3 amino acids: CAWRLLAGRQFF. CDR3 nucleotides: TGTGCCTGGAGATTACTAGCGGGACGGCAGTTCTTC.

In this sample, this clonotype turned up a few times. The rearrangement uses TRBV7-9 and TRBJ1-5, with D hard to call. The germline gives CDR1 SEHNR, CDR2 FQNEAQ (reference sequence). This CDR3 comprises 15 residues. The ends were cut back, 2 bases at V and 2 bases at J, with 10 bases in the middle. CDR3 DNA sequence: TGTGCCAGCAGCTTATCCCAGACCGGCAATCAGCCCCAGCATTTT. Protein product: CASSLSQTGNQPQHF. The complete variable domain, with remaining parts taken from reference TRBV7-9 and TRBJ1-5, reads DTGVSQNPRHKITKRGQNVTFRCDPISEHNRLYWYRQTLGQGPEFLTYFQNEAQLEKSRLLSDRFSAERPKGSFSTLEIQRTEQGDSAMYLCASSLSQTGNQPQHFGDGTRLSIL.

The table lists this clonotype with many counts. This chain links TRBV12-3 or TRBV12-4 with TRBJ2-1; tentatively, D is TRBD2 (5 bases). V lost 6 bases and J 8 bases, leaving 17 bases between the germline ends. The CDR3 consists of 14 residues. CDR3 protein: CASSPYGGGHEQFF. The CDR3 coding sequence is TGTGCCAGCAGCCCCTATGGAGGAGGCCATGAGCAGTTCTTC.

This clonotype was counted at least ten times. V gene TRBV19 combines with J gene TRBJ1-5; D gene unclear. Trimming pared 3 bases from V and 4 bases from J, leaving 4 bases between. This CDR3 is 12 amino acids long. Germline V gives CDR1 LNHDA, CDR2 SQIVND (reference sequence). The CDR3 sequence is CASSIGNQPQHF. The CDR3 nucleotides read TGTGCCAGTAGTATCGGGAATCAGCCCCAGCATTTT.

This clonotype was detected only a few times. The chain is built from TRBV6-5 and TRBJ2-2; tentative D call: TRBD1 (5 bases). Trimming pared 2 bases from V and 3 bases from J, leaving 10 bases between. Germline CDR1 and CDR2: MNHEY and SVGAGI. The CDR3 runs to 15 residues. The CDR3 region is CASSYRGGDTGELFF. The CDR3, as DNA: TGTGCCAGCAGTTACAGGGGTGGTGACACCGGGGAGCTGTTTTTT.

The table lists this clonotype with many counts. This rearrangement joins TRBV20-1 to TRBJ1-5, with D perhaps TRBD1 (6 bases). The CDR3 is 14 amino acids. CDR1 is DFQATT and CDR2 is SNEGSKA in the germline V gene (reference sequence). Trimming removed 3 bases from V and 5 bases from J, with 14 bases in between. CDR3 in amino acids: CSASLGGSYQPQHF. DNA of the CDR3: TGCAGTGCTAGTCTAGGGGGGAGTTATCAGCCCCAGCATTTT.

At least ten counts were recorded for this clonotype. CDR3 in amino acids: CASRIIGERSGTDTQYF. The DNA for the CDR3 is TGTGCCAGCAGAATCATAGGGGAGAGAAGTGGAACAGATACGCAGTATTTT. The chain joins TRBV6-2 or TRBV6-3 to TRBJ2-3; D may correspond to TRBD1 or TRBD2 (5 bases each). This CDR3 region has 17 residues. Germline CDR1 reads MNHEY; CDR2 reads SVGEGT. The V end lost 6 bases, the J end lost 3 bases, and 22 bases lay between the germline ends.

This clonotype was counted many times. The chain combines TRBV20-1 with TRBJ2-7; D may be TRBD1 (6 bases). The V end was cut by 0 bases, the J end by 0 bases, with 12 bases between. The CDR3 spans 15 residues. CDR1 DFQATT and CDR2 SNEGSKA come from the germline V gene (reference sequence). CDR3 region: CSARDGGRGSYEQYF. CDR3 in DNA: TGCAGTGCTAGAGATGGGGGCCGGGGCTCCTACGAGCAGTACTTC.

V gene TRBV2 combines with J gene TRBJ2-2; possibly TRBD1 or TRBD2 for D (5 bases each). Germline V gene data show CDR1 as SNHLY and CDR2 as FYNNEI. The CDR3 covers 13 residues. Trimming stripped 10 bases from V and 4 bases from J, with 13 bases between. The CDR3, as DNA: TGTGCCACCCGTAGGGGACCCACCGGGGAGCTGTTTTTT. This translates into CATRRGPTGELFF.

This clonotype was found many times. The rearrangement links TRBV20-1 to TRBJ1-5, with TRBD1 as a possible D gene (6 bases). Trimming stripped 4 bases from V and 0 bases from J, with 16 bases between. The CDR3 runs to 16 residues. Germline V lookup: CDR1 DFQATT, CDR2 SNEGSKA (reference sequence). CDR3 bases: TGCAGTGCTAAAAGTACAGGGATGAATAGCAATCAGCCCCAGCATTTT. Translation: CSAKSTGMNSNQPQHF.

This chain links TRBV18 with TRBJ2-4; D remains unclear. CDR3 length: 15 amino acids. The V end was cut by 1 base, the J end by 2 bases, with 9 bases between. Germline V gene data show CDR1 as KGHSH and CDR2 as LQKENI. DNA for the CDR3: TGTGCCAGCTCACCACTGGGGAACCCCAAAAACATTCAGTACTTC. Residues: CASSPLGNPKNIQYF.

This chain's CDR3 is CASSARGWFNPGQGRRNEQFF. The CDR3 nucleotides are TGTGCCAGCAGCGCTAGAGGGTGGTTTAATCCGGGACAGGGGAGGAGGAATGAGCAGTTCTTC. The chain links TRBV7-2 to TRBJ2-1, with TRBD1 matching over 10 bases. Unmatched junction bases numbered 26, after V lost 5 bases and J lost 7 bases. Germline CDR1 is SGHTA and CDR2 is FQGNSA. The CDR3 is 21 residues long. Full variable domain (rest looked up from reference TRBV7-2 and TRBJ2-1): GAGVSQSPSNKVTEKGKDVELRCDPISGHTALYWYRQSLGQGLEFLIYFQGNSAPDKSGLPSDRFSAERTGGSVSTLTIQRTQQEDSAVYLCASSARGWFNPGQGRRNEQFFGPGTRLTVL.

The sample holds many counts of this clonotype. Its ends do not fully match the called genes, so a read error is possible. This chain connects TRBV27 to TRBJ2-3; D gene unclear. Germline V gene data show CDR1 as MNHEY and CDR2 as SMNVEV (reference sequence). The length of the CDR3 is 13 residues. DNA for the CDR3: TGTGCCAGCAGTATATCGAGCACAGATACGCAGTATTTT. Translation: CASSISSTDTQYF.

This clonotype was observed a handful of times. The chain employs TRBV7-8 and TRBJ2-3; 7 bases map to TRBD2. The CDR3 is 16 amino acids. V shed 1 base, J shed 7 bases, and the junction held 11 bases outside the gene matches. Germline CDR1 reads SGHVS; CDR2 reads FQNEAQ. Here the CDR3 reads CASSLVMSGRGNTQYF. The CDR3 DNA follows: TGTGCCAGCAGCTTAGTTATGAGTGGGAGGGGTAATACGCAGTATTTT.

The CDR3: CASSLDWSGLYEQYF. The CDR3 DNA sequence: TGTGCCAGCAGCCTTGATTGGTCAGGACTCTACGAGCAGTACTTC. The V and J genes are TRBV5-5 and TRBJ2-7; tentative D call: TRBD2 (5 bases). Germline CDR1 SGHKS, CDR2 YYEKEE (reference sequence). The CDR3 is 15 residues long. V was cut by 4 bases and J by 3 bases, with 17 bases left in between.

CDR3 protein: CASTGPPPRVHSNQPQHF. In DNA, the CDR3 is TGTGCCAGCACTGGACCCCCCCCCAGGGTTCATAGCAATCAGCCCCAGCATTTT. This sequence joins TRBV7-3 and TRBJ1-5; perhaps TRBD1 as D (5 bases). Germline CDR1 is SGHTA and CDR2 is FQGTGA. The ends were cut back, 7 bases at V and 0 bases at J, with 22 bases in the middle. The CDR3 extends over 18 amino acids.

The rearrangement uses TRBV20-1 and TRBJ2-7, with D perhaps matching TRBD1 (6 bases). Germline V gene data show CDR1 as DFQATT and CDR2 as SNEGSKA (reference sequence). V was trimmed by 5 bases and J by 5 bases, leaving 19 bases between them. This CDR3 has 14 residues. The CDR3 protein is CSAYTGNRAHEQYF. CDR3 nucleotides: TGCAGTGCTTACACAGGGAACCGTGCCCACGAGCAGTACTTC.

This clonotype was recorded at least ten times. The chain has TRBV28 and TRBJ2-3; no clear D gene. This CDR3 is 15 amino acids long. The germline V gene has CDR1 MDHEN and CDR2 SYDVKM. V was cut by 1 base and J by 6 bases, with 14 bases left in between. The DNA for the CDR3 is TGTGCCAGCAGTTTATTCCGTCTTGGTGGGGATACGCAGTATTTT. Encoded protein: CASSLFRLGGDTQYF.

On this clonotype: An end of the junction does not agree with germline; a read error may underlie this. This sequence joins TRBV6-1 and TRBJ2-7; 10 nucleotides agree with TRBD1. The germline V gene encodes CDR1 MNHNS and CDR2 SASEGT. The CDR3 sequence is 18 residues long. The CDR3 loop is CASTEIPGTGAGSWKQCF. The CDR3 DNA reads TGTGCCAGCACCGAAATCCCCGGGACAGGGGCTGGTTCGTGGAAGCAGTGCTTC.

This clonotype was picked up many times. It may be a read error: a sequence one base away is much more abundant. This chain links TRBV25-1 with TRBJ1-5; D not resolved. CDR3 length: 13 amino acids. Germline V lookup: CDR1 MGHDK, CDR2 SYGVNS. V lost 5 bases, J lost 4 bases, and 9 bases lay in between. As DNA, the CDR3 is TGTGCCAGCAGTAAGGGAGGGAATCAGCCCCAGCATTTT. This codes for CASSKGGNQPQHF.

The gene calls are TRBV28 and TRBJ1-5; no reliable D call. Trimming took off 3 bases at V and 3 bases at J, with 12 bases between the two ends. Germline-derived CDR1 and CDR2 are MDHEN and SYDVKM. CDR3 length: 15 residues. CDR3 DNA: TGTGCCAGCAGTTTGGCCGGCCCCGCCAATCAGCCCCAGCATTTT. It translates to CASSLAGPANQPQHF.

V is TRBV18 and J is TRBJ1-1, with 7 bases lining up with TRBD1. The CDR3 covers 13 residues. In germline, CDR1 is KGHSH, CDR2 LQKENI. V lost 6 bases to trimming and J lost 6 bases; unmatched junction nucleotides: 7. CDR3 in amino acids: CASSADRAAEAFF. The CDR3 DNA sequence: TGTGCCAGCTCCGCCGACAGGGCGGCTGAAGCTTTCTTT.